These T cell receptor beta chains were read from a single sample in a study of blood T cell repertoires in COVID-19. Sequencing was performed with immunoSEQ multiplex PCR; in TCRdb, only in-frame clones are kept and a portion is missing. The table has about 190,000 clones, roughly four fifths seen once. The sequenced sample consisted of peripheral blood. These receptors all stem from a woman between 40 and 55 years old with acute or convalescent COVID-19. Each CDR3 is given with its conserved first and last residue. Each record gives: V gene, CDR3 length, clone size, D gene, J gene, CDR3 protein, CDR3 DNA. The D gene is left open where the match is weak. Clone size is given for some rows only: seen once, a few or many times, or a class if the clone is expanded.

TRBV10-3	12	-	-	TRBJ2-1	CAISESGNEQFF	TGTGCCATCAGTGAGTCCGGGAATGAGCAGTTCTTC
TRBV5-1	18	once	TRBD1	TRBJ2-7	CASSTTGGPAGLSYEQYF	TGCGCCAGCAGCACGACAGGGGGCCCAGCGGGCCTCTCCTACGAGCAGTACTTC
TRBV11-2	14	-	TRBD2	TRBJ2-3	CASKEREGRDTQYF	TGTGCCAGCAAGGAGCGGGAGGGCCGGGATACGCAGTATTTT
TRBV4-1	13	once	-	TRBJ2-2	CASSVQGPGELFF	TGCGCCAGCAGCGTACAGGGACCCGGGGAGCTGTTTTTT
TRBV4-1	14	-	-	TRBJ2-1	CASSLSRGANEQFF	TGCGCCAGCAGCCTATCGCGGGGAGCCAATGAGCAGTTCTTC
TRBV29-1	13	-	TRBD2	TRBJ2-1	CSAGLAQNNEQFF	TGCAGCGCCGGACTAGCGCAGAACAATGAGCAGTTCTTC
TRBV4-1	13	-	-	TRBJ1-2	CASSQGPGSFSTF	TGCGCCAGCAGCCAAGGTCCAGGGTCTTTCTCCACCTTC
TRBV7-2	13	-	TRBD1	TRBJ2-5	CASSFPGGETQYF	TGTGCCAGCAGCTTCCCAGGGGGAGAGACCCAGTACTTC
TRBV18	14	-	-	TRBJ2-7	CASSPEVRLYEQYF	TGTGCCAGCTCGCCCGAGGTGCGACTCTACGAGCAGTACTTC
TRBV28	13	-	TRBD1	TRBJ2-7	CASSYRGPLEQYF	TGTGCCAGCAGTTACAGGGGCCCTTTGGAGCAGTACTTC
TRBV5-4	14	-	-	TRBJ1-1	CASSFSPSVTEAFF	TGTGCCAGCAGCTTCTCCCCGTCGGTGACTGAAGCTTTCTTT
TRBV30	16	-	-	TRBJ1-6	CAWSVRGSSYNSPLHF	TGTGCCTGGAGTGTACGTGGGAGCTCCTATAATTCACCCCTCCACTTT
TRBV9	15	-	-	TRBJ1-3	CASSVARGSGNTIYF	TGTGCCAGCAGCGTAGCTCGGGGGTCTGGAAACACCATATATTTT
TRBV10-3	19	-	-	TRBJ1-5	CAISGGTAGAPYSNQPQHF	TGTGCCATCAGTGGGGGGACGGCAGGGGCCCCTTATAGCAATCAGCCCCAGCATTTT
TRBV4-1	15	-	-	TRBJ2-7	CASSQAGTYNYEQYF	TGCGCCAGCAGCCAAGCCGGGACTTATAACTACGAGCAGTACTTC
TRBV10-3	17	-	-	TRBJ1-3	CAISATIISDSGNTIYF	TGTGCCATCAGTGCTACGATTATCAGCGACTCTGGAAACACCATATATTTT
TRBV30	14	-	TRBD1	TRBJ2-7	CAWSDGQGSDEQYF	TGTGCCTGGAGCGATGGACAGGGTTCAGACGAGCAGTACTTC
TRBV4-2	17	-	TRBD1	TRBJ2-2	CASSHSGQGLNTGELFF	TGTGCCAGCAGCCACTCCGGACAGGGGTTAAACACCGGGGAGCTGTTTTTT
TRBV9	14	-	TRBD2	TRBJ2-3	CASSPRGDTDTQYF	TGTGCCAGCAGCCCCCGGGGGGACACAGATACGCAGTATTTT
TRBV2	17	-	TRBD2	TRBJ2-1	CASSLRLLAYSYNEQFF	TGTGCCAGCAGTCTACGCCTACTAGCGTACTCCTACAATGAGCAGTTCTTC
TRBV9	16	-	-	TRBJ1-2	CASSAADKGFNYGYTF	TGTGCCAGCAGCGCGGCGGACAAAGGGTTCAACTATGGCTACACCTTC
TRBV27	14	few	TRBD1	TRBJ1-3	CASRLTGAGNTIYF	TGTGCCAGCAGACTGACAGGGGCTGGAAACACCATATATTTT
TRBV2	14	-	-	TRBJ2-2	CASNTGKNTGELFF	TGTGCCAGCAACACAGGGAAAAACACCGGGGAGCTGTTTTTT
TRBV28	15	-	-	TRBJ1-1	CASSLWGTGNTEAFF	TGTGCCAGCAGTTTATGGGGAACAGGGAACACTGAAGCTTTCTTT
TRBV5-1	19	-	TRBD2	TRBJ2-4	CASSTTSGGAHEAKNIQYF	TGCGCCAGCAGCACCACTAGCGGGGGGGCCCATGAAGCCAAAAACATTCAGTACTTC
TRBV10-3	14	-	TRBD1	TRBJ2-7	CAISESTGGYEQYF	TGTGCCATCAGTGAGTCTACAGGGGGCTACGAGCAGTACTTC
TRBV5-1	13	-	TRBD1	TRBJ1-6	CASRDRVDSPLHF	TGCGCCAGCAGGGACAGGGTGGATTCACCCCTCCACTTT
TRBV7-2	16	-	TRBD2	TRBJ2-5	CASSPLAGALIETQYF	TGTGCCAGCAGCCCCTTAGCGGGAGCCCTAATAGAGACCCAGTACTTC
TRBV5-1	15	-	TRBD1	TRBJ1-2	CASSTGPGTGDGYTF	TGCGCCAGCTCTACCGGACCCGGGACAGGGGATGGCTACACCTTC
TRBV11-3	15	-	TRBD2	TRBJ2-1	CASSLDSGIYNEQFF	TGTGCCAGCAGCTTAGACAGCGGGATCTACAATGAGCAGTTCTTC
TRBV9	18	-	-	TRBJ2-3	CASSVAAEGGQSADTQYF	TGTGCCAGCAGCGTAGCTGCAGAGGGGGGGCAATCGGCAGATACGCAGTATTTT